Below, 2 T cell receptor beta chains from the same sample are listed, as sequenced in a study of blood T cell repertoires in COVID-19. Clones were read by immunoSEQ multiplex PCR, and TCRdb kept only the in-frame ones, dropping some. The sample lists over 60,000 clones, 75% to 90% seen once, with over 9.5% in the top ten. The sample was peripheral blood. Receptors originate from a human donor in a cohort sampled during active COVID-19.

V and J are TRBV30 and TRBJ2-1; D gene unclear. CDR3 length: 12 residues. The V gene lost 1 base and the J gene lost 8 bases, with 9 bases spanning the gap. Germline assignment: CDR1 GTSNPN and CDR2 SVGIG (reference sequence). The chain's CDR3 is CAWSGIRDEQFF. The CDR3 nucleotides are TGTGCCTGGAGTGGCATCCGGGATGAGCAGTTCTTC.

The chain joins TRBV5-1 to TRBJ1-2; TRBD1 aligns across 10 bases. After removal of 0 bases from V and 8 bases from J, the junction contained 7 bases not matched to a gene. The CDR3 loop spans 15 amino acids. Per germline, CDR1 SGHRS and CDR2 YFSETQ. For the CDR3, the DNA is TGCGCCAGCAGCTTGGCGGGCGGGACAGGGGCCGGCTACACCTTC. Its protein product is CASSLAGGTGAGYTF.